Listed here are 18 T cell receptor beta chains from one sample, sequenced in a study of blood T cell repertoires in COVID-19. TCRdb keeps only in-frame clones here, not all; method: immunoSEQ multiplex PCR. The sample consists of about 88,000 clones, roughly 87% of them appearing once. Sample: peripheral blood. The receptors here all came from a male donor with acute or convalescent COVID-19.

The CDR3 DNA is TGTGCCAGCAGTGTATCTACTAGCGATACGCAGTATTTT. It codes for CASSVSTSDTQYF. V is TRBV6-4 and J is TRBJ2-3; D possibly corresponds to TRBD2 (6 bases). Germline lookup yields CDR1 MRHNA and CDR2 SNTAGT. The CDR3 runs 13 residues. Trimming removed 4 bases from V and 6 bases from J, with 11 bases in between.

The V call is TRBV6-6, the J call TRBJ1-5; D call uncertain. V lost 0 bases and J lost 1, with 10 bases in between. There are 16 residues in the CDR3. Germline CDR1 MNHNY, CDR2 SVGAGI (reference sequence). The CDR3 loop reads CASSYSEGGSNQPQHF. The CDR3 DNA is TGTGCCAGCAGTTACTCGGAGGGCGGAAGCAATCAGCCCCAGCATTTT.

This sequence joins TRBV2 and TRBJ1-4, with D maybe TRBD1 (6 bases). Trimming cost V 6 bases and J 2 bases, with 19 bases left between them. Germline assignment: CDR1 SNHLY and CDR2 FYNNEI. CDR3 length: 17 residues. This chain's CDR3 is CASRKGGGYTTNEKLFF. In DNA form, the CDR3 reads TGTGCCAGCAGGAAGGGGGGGGGCTACACGACTAATGAAAAACTGTTTTTT.

This clone has a single count. The gene calls are TRBV5-5 and TRBJ2-1; D is perhaps TRBD1 (5 bases). Trimming removed 0 bases at V and 7 bases at J, with 17 bases between. Germline-derived CDR1 and CDR2 are SGHKS and YYEKEE (reference sequence). This CDR3 is built from 16 residues. As DNA, the CDR3 is TGTGCCAGCAGCTTGGAAGGGGAATTTATCGGGAATGAGCAGTTCTTC. Protein: CASSLEGEFIGNEQFF.

This clone turned up a few times. The DNA of the CDR3 is TGTGCCACCAGTGTCGGGGGGGGCCCTAGCACAGATACGCAGTATTTT. Amino acids: CATSVGGGPSTDTQYF. This rearrangement joins TRBV24-1 to TRBJ2-3, with 8 bases identical to TRBD2. The CDR3 has 16 amino acids. After removal of 5 bases from V and 0 bases from J, the junction contained 6 bases not matched to a gene. The germline CDR1 and CDR2 sequences are KGHDR and SFDVKD.

The chain employs TRBV5-1 and TRBJ2-7; 8 nucleotides line up with TRBD1. The CDR3 covers 13 residues. Germline assignment: CDR1 SGHRS and CDR2 YFSETQ. V gave up 4 bases and J gave up 6 bases; unmatched junction bases: 6. CDR3 coding DNA: TGCGCCAGCAGCAAGACTGACAGGGGCGAGCAGTACTTC. Amino acids: CASSKTDRGEQYF.

This clone was seen only a few times. The chain joins TRBV2 to TRBJ2-3, with D perhaps matching TRBD2 (5 bases). This CDR3 has 14 amino acids. In germline, CDR1 is SNHLY, CDR2 FYNNEI. Deletions cut 10 bases from V and 0 bases from J, with 14 bases between. DNA of the CDR3: TGTGCCACTGCTGCGGGTAGTAGCACAGATACGCAGTATTTT. Its translation is CATAAGSSTDTQYF.

This chain connects TRBV28 to TRBJ1-4; TRBD1 aligns across 7 bases. The germline V gene encodes CDR1 MDHEN and CDR2 SYDVKM. The length of the CDR3 is 14 residues. V trimming: 5 bases; J trimming: 8 bases; junction bases outside the gene matches: 8. CDR3 nucleotides: TGTGCCAGCAGTGCACAGGGGATAGGAGAAAAACTGTTTTTT. This gives the protein CASSAQGIGEKLFF.

This chain connects TRBV5-1 to TRBJ1-2, with 9 bases fitting TRBD1. Germline values: CDR1 SGHRS, CDR2 YFSETQ. V lost 2 bases to trimming and J lost 2 bases; unmatched junction nucleotides: 10. This CDR3 region has 17 residues. CDR3 in amino acids: CASSFSPLQGANYGYTF. CDR3 coding DNA: TGCGCCAGCAGCTTCAGTCCCCTACAGGGGGCCAACTATGGCTACACCTTC.

The chain links TRBV6-5 to TRBJ1-6; tentatively, D is TRBD1 (5 bases). V lost 6 bases and J 8 bases, leaving 17 bases between the germline ends. The CDR3 length is 15 residues. CDR1 and CDR2 from the germline V gene are MNHEY and SVGAGI. The chain's CDR3 is CASSDMGGGDSPLHF. Here the CDR3 DNA reads TGTGCCAGCAGCGACATGGGGGGTGGCGATTCACCCCTCCACTTT.

This sequence joins TRBV6-5 and TRBJ2-2; 7 bases map to TRBD1. The CDR3 length is 14 residues. J was trimmed by 4 bases and V by 6 bases; bases with no gene match: 5. The germline V gene has CDR1 MNHEY and CDR2 SVGAGI. The DNA for the CDR3 is TGTGCCAGCAGCTCGGGACAGAGCACCGGGGAGCTGTTTTTT. Amino acid sequence: CASSSGQSTGELFF.

V and J are TRBV2 and TRBJ1-2, with D tentatively TRBD1 (5 bases). The CDR3 extends over 16 amino acids. From germline, CDR1 is SNHLY and CDR2 FYNNEI. V lost 2 bases to trimming and J lost 2 bases, with 15 bases between them. This chain's CDR3 is CASSESKSRANYGYTF. CDR3 nucleotide sequence: TGTGCCAGCAGTGAATCCAAAAGCAGGGCGAACTATGGCTACACCTTC.

This chain uses TRBV3-1 (or the pseudogene TRBV3-2) with TRBJ1-6, with D uncertain. Germline V gene lookup returns CDR1 LGHDT and CDR2 YNNKEL (reference sequence). With 6 bases removed from V and 9 bases from J, the gap between germline ends came to 15 bases. The CDR3 spans 14 residues. For the CDR3, the DNA is TGTGCCAGCAGGCAGAGAGGAGTCGGTTCACCCCTCCACTTT. It is translated as CASRQRGVGSPLHF.

This chain connects TRBV10-3 to TRBJ2-3, with 16 nucleotides matching TRBD2. Germline V gene data show CDR1 as ENHRY and CDR2 as SYGVKD. The CDR3 is 16 residues long. Losses at the gene ends were 6 bases for V and 5 bases for J; bases not matched to a gene: 5. The chain's CDR3 is CAISGTSGGAKDTQYF. As DNA, the CDR3 is TGTGCCATCAGCGGGACTAGCGGGGGGGCGAAAGATACGCAGTATTTT.

The V and J genes are TRBV6-1 and TRBJ1-3; D perhaps matches TRBD1 (5 bases). The CDR3 is made up of 17 amino acids. Trimming took 4 bases from V and 4 from J, leaving 20 bases between them. The germline V gene has CDR1 MNHNS and CDR2 SASEGT. The CDR3 is CASSALQGVLPGNTIYF. CDR3 bases: TGTGCCAGCAGTGCCCTGCAGGGCGTGTTGCCCGGAAACACCATATATTTT.

The rearrangement uses TRBV5-1 and TRBJ1-2, with D perhaps matching TRBD1 (5 bases). The CDR3 has 14 residues. CDR1 is SGHRS, CDR2 YFSETQ, per germline. The germline V and J ends were trimmed by 4 bases and 7 bases, with 17 bases remaining between them. This chain's CDR3 is CASSDEGGDSGYTF. In DNA form, the CDR3 reads TGCGCCAGCAGCGATGAAGGAGGGGACTCTGGCTACACCTTC.

The chain carries TRBV6-1 and TRBJ1-3, with no clear D. CDR1 MNHNS and CDR2 SASEGT come from the germline V gene. With 2 bases removed from V and 0 bases from J, the gap between germline ends came to 14 bases. CDR3 length: 17 residues. The chain's CDR3 is CASSEWAGRNSGNTIYF. Here the CDR3 DNA reads TGTGCCAGCAGTGAATGGGCAGGCCGAAACTCTGGAAACACCATATATTTT.

The gene calls are TRBV3-1 (or the pseudogene TRBV3-2) and TRBJ2-1; 8 bases line up with TRBD2. From germline, CDR1 is LGHDT and CDR2 YNNKEL (reference sequence). The CDR3 spans 15 residues. The V segment lost 2 bases and the J segment 11 bases; nucleotides outside the gene matches: 11. CDR3 protein: CASSQTAGGRLKQFF. CDR3 in DNA: TGTGCCAGCAGCCAAACCGCGGGGGGCCGCTTGAAGCAGTTCTTC.